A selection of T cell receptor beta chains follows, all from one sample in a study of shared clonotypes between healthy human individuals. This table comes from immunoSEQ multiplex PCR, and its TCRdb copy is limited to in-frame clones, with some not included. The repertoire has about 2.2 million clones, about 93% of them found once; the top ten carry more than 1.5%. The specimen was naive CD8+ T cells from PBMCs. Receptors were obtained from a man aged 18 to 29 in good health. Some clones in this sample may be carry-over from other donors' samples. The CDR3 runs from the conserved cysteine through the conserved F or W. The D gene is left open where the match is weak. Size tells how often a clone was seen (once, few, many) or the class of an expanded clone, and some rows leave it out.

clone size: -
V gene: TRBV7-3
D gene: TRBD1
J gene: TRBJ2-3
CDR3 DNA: TGTGCCAGCAGCTCGGGACAGGGCATCCATTTT
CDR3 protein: CASSSGQGIHF

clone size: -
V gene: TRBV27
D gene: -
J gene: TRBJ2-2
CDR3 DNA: TGTGCCAGCAGGGCTATACGGGACTCGAACACCGGGGAGCTGTTTTTT
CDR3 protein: CASRAIRDSNTGELFF

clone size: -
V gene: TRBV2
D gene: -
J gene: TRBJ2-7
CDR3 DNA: TGTGCCAGCAGTGTTGGGCGGGGCCTCTACGAGCAGTACTTC
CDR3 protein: CASSVGRGLYEQYF

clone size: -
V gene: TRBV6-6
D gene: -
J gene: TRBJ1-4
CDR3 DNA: TGTGCCAGCATCTCGGGGGGGCGGGAGGAAAAACTGTTTTTT
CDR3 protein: CASISGGREEKLFF

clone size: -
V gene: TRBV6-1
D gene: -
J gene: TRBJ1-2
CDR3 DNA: TGTGCCAGCAGTGAACTCCGGCGGGGGCCAACAGGGAGTGGCGGCTACACCTTC
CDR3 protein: CASSELRRGPTGSGGYTF

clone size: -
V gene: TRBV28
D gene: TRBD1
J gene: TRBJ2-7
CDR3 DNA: TGTGCCAGCAGTGCTAGACAGGGTTTGTCCATGCGGGAGCAGTACTTC
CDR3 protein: CASSARQGLSMREQYF

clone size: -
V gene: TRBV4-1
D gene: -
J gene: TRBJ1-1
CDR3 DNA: TGCGCCAGCAGCTCTACCGGGATGAACACTGAAGCTTTCTTT
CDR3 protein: CASSSTGMNTEAFF

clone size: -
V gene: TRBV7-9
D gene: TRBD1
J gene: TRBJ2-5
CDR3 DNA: TGTGCCAGCAGCCGTCCCGGGACAGGGACTCAAGAGACCCAGTACTTC
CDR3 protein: CASSRPGTGTQETQYF

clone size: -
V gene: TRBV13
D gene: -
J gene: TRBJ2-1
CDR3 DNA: TGTGCCAGCAGCTTAGGCGGGACGGTCTACAATGAGCAGTTCTTC
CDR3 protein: CASSLGGTVYNEQFF

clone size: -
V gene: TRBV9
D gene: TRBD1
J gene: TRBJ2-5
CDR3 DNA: TGTGCCAGCAGCTTAGGGACAGTCCAAGAGACCCAGTACTTC
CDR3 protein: CASSLGTVQETQYF

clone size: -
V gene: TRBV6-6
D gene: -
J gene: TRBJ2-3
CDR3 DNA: TGTGCCAGCAGTTACGCGGCTGTTCAAAGAGATACGCAGTATTTT
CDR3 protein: CASSYAAVQRDTQYF

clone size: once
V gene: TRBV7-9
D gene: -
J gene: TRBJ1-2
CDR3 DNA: TGTGCCAGCAGCTTAGAAGCCAGGGAGTTAAGAGGCTACACCTTC
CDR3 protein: CASSLEARELRGYTF

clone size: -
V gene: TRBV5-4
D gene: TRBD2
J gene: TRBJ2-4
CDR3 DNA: TGTGCCAGCAGCTTCGGGGGGAGGGCCTTGGACATTCAGTACTTC
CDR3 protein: CASSFGGRALDIQYF

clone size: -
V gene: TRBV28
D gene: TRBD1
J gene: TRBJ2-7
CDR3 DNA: TGTGCCAGCAGGATTACAGGGGGCCCACTCTACGAGCAGTACTTC
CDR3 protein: CASRITGGPLYEQYF

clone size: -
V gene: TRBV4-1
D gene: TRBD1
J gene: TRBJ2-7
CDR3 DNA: TGCGCCAGCAGCCAAGCCGACAGGGCCTCCTACGAGCAGTACTTC
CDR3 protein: CASSQADRASYEQYF

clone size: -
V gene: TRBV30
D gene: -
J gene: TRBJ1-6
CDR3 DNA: TGTGCCTGGAGTGTAACTATCTTGGCTTCACCCCTCCACTTT
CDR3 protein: CAWSVTILASPLHF

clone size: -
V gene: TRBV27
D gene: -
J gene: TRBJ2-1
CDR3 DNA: TGTGCCAGCAGACCCGGGGTAACCTACAATGAGCAGTTCTTC
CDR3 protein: CASRPGVTYNEQFF

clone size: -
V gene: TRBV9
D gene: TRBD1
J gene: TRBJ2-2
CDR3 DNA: TGTGCCAGCAGCACCCGACAGGGGGCGAAGACCGGGGAGCTGTTTTTT
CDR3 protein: CASSTRQGAKTGELFF

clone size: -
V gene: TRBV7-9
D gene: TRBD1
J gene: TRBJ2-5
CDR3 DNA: TGTGCCAGCAGCTTACTGGGACAGGGGGCAGAGACCCAGTACTTC
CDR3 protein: CASSLLGQGAETQYF

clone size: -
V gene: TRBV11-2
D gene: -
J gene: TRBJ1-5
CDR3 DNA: TGTGCCAGCAGCTTAACTGGGGCCCAGCATTTT
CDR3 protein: CASSLTGAQHF

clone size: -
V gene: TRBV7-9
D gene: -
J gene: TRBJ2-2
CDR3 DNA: TGTGCCAGCAGCCTGGGGGCCGGGGAGCTGTTTTTT
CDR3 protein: CASSLGAGELFF

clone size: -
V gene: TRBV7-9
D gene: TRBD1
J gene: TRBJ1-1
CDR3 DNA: TGTGCCAGCAGCTTAGGCCCCAGGGGGCTTTTGAACACTGAAGCTTTCTTT
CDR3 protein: CASSLGPRGLLNTEAFF

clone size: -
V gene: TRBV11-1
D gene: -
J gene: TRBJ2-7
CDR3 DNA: TGTGCCAGCAGCCTGACGACCGGGACAATTTACGAGCAGTACTTC
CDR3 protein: CASSLTTGTIYEQYF

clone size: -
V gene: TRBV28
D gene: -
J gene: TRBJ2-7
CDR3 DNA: TGTGCCAGCAGAGGATTCCTCTCGAATTACGAGCAGTACTTC
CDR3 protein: CASRGFLSNYEQYF

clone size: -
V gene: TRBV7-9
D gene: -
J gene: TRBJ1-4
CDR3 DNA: TGTGCCAGCAGCTTACAGGGGACGAGGACTAATGAAAAACTGTTTTTT
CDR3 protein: CASSLQGTRTNEKLFF

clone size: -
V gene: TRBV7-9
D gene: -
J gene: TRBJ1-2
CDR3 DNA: TGTGCCAGCAGTTTTCTGGTAGCCTATGGCTACACCTTC
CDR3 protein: CASSFLVAYGYTF

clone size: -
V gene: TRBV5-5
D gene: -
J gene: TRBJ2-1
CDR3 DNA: TGTGCCAGCACCTTTTCTGAGATAGCAGGGTTCTTC
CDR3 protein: CASTFSEIAGFF

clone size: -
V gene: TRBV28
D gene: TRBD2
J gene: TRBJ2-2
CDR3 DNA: TGTGCCAGCAGTTTACGCGGGAGGGCCATCGGGGAGCTGTTTTTT
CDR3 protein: CASSLRGRAIGELFF

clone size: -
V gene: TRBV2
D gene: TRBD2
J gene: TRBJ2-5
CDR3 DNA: TGTGCCAGCAGCACGGGGACTAGCGGGTTTAGCCGACAAGAGACCCAGTACTTC
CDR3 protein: CASSTGTSGFSRQETQYF

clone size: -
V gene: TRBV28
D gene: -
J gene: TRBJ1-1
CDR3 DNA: TGTGCCAGCAGTTTAGGGTCAAAAACTGAAGCTTTCTTT
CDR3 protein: CASSLGSKTEAFF

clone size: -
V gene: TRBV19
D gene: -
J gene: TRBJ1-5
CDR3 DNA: TGTGCCAGTAGTATGACAGGCAATAGCAATCAGCCCCAGCATTTT
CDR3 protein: CASSMTGNSNQPQHF

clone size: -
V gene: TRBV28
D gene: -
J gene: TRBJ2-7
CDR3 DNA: TGTGCCAGCAATGGCCCCAGCTCCTACGAGCAGTACTTC
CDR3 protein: CASNGPSSYEQYF

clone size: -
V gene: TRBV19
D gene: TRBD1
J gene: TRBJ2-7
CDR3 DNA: TGTGCCAGTAGTCCCGGGACAGGAACCTACGAGCAGTACTTC
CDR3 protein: CASSPGTGTYEQYF

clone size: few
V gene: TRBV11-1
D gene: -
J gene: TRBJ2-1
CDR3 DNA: TGTGCCAGCAGTCGACGGGAAGACGACCGCGATGAGCAGTTCTTC
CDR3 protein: CASSRREDDRDEQFF

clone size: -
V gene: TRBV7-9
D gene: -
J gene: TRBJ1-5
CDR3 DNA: TGTGCCAGCAGCCCGACGGGAGTGGATCAGCCCCAGCATTTT
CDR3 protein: CASSPTGVDQPQHF

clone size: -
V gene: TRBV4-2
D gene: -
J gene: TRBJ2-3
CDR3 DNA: TGTGCCAGCAGCCAAGGGGGACTCTCCCTGGATACGCAGTATTTT
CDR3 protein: CASSQGGLSLDTQYF

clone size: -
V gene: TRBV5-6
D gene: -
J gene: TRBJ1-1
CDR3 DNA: TGTGCCAGCAGCTTGGCGGGGGAAGAAGCTTTCTTT
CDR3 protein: CASSLAGEEAFF

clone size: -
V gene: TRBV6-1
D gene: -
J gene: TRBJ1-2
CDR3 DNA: TGTGCCAGCAAATTAGCAGTTGGTATCTACTATAGCTACACCTTC
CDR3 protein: CASKLAVGIYYSYTF

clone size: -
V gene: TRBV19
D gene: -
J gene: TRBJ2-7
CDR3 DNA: TGTGCCAGTAGTATAGCCCCCACAGGGCTCTACCACGAGCAGTACTTC
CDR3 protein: CASSIAPTGLYHEQYF

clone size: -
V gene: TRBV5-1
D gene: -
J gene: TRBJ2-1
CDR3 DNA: TGCGCCAGCAGAGGTGCTAGCAATGGACACAATGAGCAGTTCTTC
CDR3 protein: CASRGASNGHNEQFF

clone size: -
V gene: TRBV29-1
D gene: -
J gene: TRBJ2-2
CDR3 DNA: TGCAGCGTTGAGGCCCCGCAACTGAACACCGGGGAGCTGTTTTTT
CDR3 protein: CSVEAPQLNTGELFF

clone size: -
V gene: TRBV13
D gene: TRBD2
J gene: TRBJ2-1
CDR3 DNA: TGTGCCAGCAGCTTACTAGCGGGCCAATACAATGAGCAGTTCTTC
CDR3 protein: CASSLLAGQYNEQFF

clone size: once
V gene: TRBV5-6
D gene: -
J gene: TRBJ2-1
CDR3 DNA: TGTGCCAGCAGCTTGGACGCTTACAATGAGCAGTTCTTC
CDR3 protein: CASSLDAYNEQFF

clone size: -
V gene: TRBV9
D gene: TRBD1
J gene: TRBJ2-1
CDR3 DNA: TGTGCCAGCAGCGTAGAACAGGGGGAAGGGAATGAGCAGTTCTTC
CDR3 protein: CASSVEQGEGNEQFF

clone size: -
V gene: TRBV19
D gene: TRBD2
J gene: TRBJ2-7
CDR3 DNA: TGTGCCAGTAGTGCTAGCGGGAGCTACGAGCAGTACTTC
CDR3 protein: CASSASGSYEQYF

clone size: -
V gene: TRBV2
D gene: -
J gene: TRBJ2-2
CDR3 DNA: TGTGCCAGTAGATTTAGCGGCGACGGGGAGCTGTTTTTT
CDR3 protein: CASRFSGDGELFF

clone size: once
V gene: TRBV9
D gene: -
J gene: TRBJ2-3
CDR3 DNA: TGTGCCAGCAGCCCGCCCCGGAGGTATCTCCGAGATCCAGATACGCAGTATTTT
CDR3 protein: CASSPPRRYLRDPDTQYF

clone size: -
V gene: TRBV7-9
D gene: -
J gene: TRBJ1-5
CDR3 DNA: TGTGCCAGCAGCCTCGGGGGGCTCAATCAGCCCCAGCATTTT
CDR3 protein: CASSLGGLNQPQHF

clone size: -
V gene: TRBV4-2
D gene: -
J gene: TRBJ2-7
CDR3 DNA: TGTGCCAGCAGCCAAGACTGGGGGATAGGGTACGAGCAGTACTTC
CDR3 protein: CASSQDWGIGYEQYF

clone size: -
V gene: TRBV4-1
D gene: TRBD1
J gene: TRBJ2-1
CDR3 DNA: TGCGCCAGCAGCCAAGTCGCGCGGACAGGGACCTTCAATGAGCAGTTCTTC
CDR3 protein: CASSQVARTGTFNEQFF

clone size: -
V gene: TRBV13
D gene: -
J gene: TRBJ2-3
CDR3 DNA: TGTGCCAGCAGCTCCCGGTTAGCGGCTAGCACAGATACGCAGTATTTT
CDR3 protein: CASSSRLAASTDTQYF

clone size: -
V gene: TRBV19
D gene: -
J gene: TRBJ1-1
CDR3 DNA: TGTGCCAGTAGTATAGATCGGTTGAACACTGAAGCTTTCTTT
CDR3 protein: CASSIDRLNTEAFF

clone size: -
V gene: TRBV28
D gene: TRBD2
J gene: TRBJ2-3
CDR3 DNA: TGTGCCAGCAGTTTATCGGCGGGAGTTCCCGATACGCAGTATTTT
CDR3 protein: CASSLSAGVPDTQYF

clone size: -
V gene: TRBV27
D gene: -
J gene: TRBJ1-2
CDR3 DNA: TGTGCCAGCAGCCCTGTGGGACAATACGACTATGGCTACACCTTC
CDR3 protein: CASSPVGQYDYGYTF

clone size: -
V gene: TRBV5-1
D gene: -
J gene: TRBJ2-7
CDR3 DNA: TGCGCCAGCAGCGGATCCTACGAGCAGTACTTC
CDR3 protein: CASSGSYEQYF